This TCR beta chain was identified in a study of OX40 agonist ivuxolimab in advanced cancers. Assay: immunoSEQ multiplex PCR; the TCRdb copy retains only in-frame clones and omits some. This sample yields tens of thousands of clones, of which about 86% are seen a single time; around 2.3% belongs to the top ten. This clone was detected once. Its antigen remains unidentified. The CDR3 length is 15 residues. The ends were cut back, 0 bases at V and 7 bases at J, with 15 bases in the middle. Germline V gene data show CDR1 as MNHEY and CDR2 as SVGAGI. Study results and caveats: Mean expanded clone counts were higher in CD8+ than CD4+ T cells.

The genes are TRBV6-5 and TRBJ1-2; no definite D call. The receptor was derived from an adult with an advanced solid tumor such as melanoma, head and neck, liver or kidney cancer. Here the sequenced sample was CD4+ or CD8+ T cells sorted from blood, taken in a trial of the OX40 agonist ivuxolimab. This chain's CDR3 is CASSYSGRVVSGYTF. As DNA, the CDR3 is TGTGCCAGCAGTTACTCGGGAAGGGTTGTATCTGGCTACACCTTC.